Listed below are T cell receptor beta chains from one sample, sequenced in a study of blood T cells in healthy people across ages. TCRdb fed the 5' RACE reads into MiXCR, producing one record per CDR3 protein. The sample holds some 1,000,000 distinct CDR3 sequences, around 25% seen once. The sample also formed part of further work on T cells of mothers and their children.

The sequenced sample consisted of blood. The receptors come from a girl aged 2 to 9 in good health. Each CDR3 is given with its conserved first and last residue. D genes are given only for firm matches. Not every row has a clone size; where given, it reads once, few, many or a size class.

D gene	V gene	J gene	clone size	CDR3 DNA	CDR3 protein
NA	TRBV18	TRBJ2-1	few	TGTGCCAGCTCTCGCATCCAACGGGACCCCTACAATGAGCAGTTCTTC	CASSRIQRDPYNEQFF
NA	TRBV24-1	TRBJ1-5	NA	TGTGCCACACCGGGCGGAGGTCAGCCCCAGCATTTT	CATPGGGQPQHF
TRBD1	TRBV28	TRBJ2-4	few	TGTGCCAGCAGTTGGGACAGGGCTGAAAACATTCAGTACTTC	CASSWDRAENIQYF
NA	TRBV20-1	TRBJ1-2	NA	TGCAGTGCTAGCGACAACTATGGCTACACCTTC	CSASDNYGYTF
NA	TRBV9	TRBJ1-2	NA	TGTGCCAGCACCCGCTCGGAGGGGGGAATGAAGGGCTACACCTTC	CASTRSEGGMKGYTF
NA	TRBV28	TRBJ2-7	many	TGTGCCAGCGACCCGGGGACGGTGGGCGAGCAGTACTTC	CASDPGTVGEQYF
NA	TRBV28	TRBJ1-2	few	TGTGCCAGCAGTTTATCTCTGGGCCAGGTCTATGGCTGCACCTTC	CASSLSLGQVYGCTF
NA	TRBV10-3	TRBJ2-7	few	TGTGCCATCAGTTGGGACGGCTACGAGCAGTACTTC	CAISWDGYEQYF
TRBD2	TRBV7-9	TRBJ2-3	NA	TGTGCCAGCAGTTGGACTAGCGGGAGGGGAGATACGCAGTATTTT	CASSWTSGRGDTQYF
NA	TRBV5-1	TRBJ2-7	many	TGCGCCAGCAGCTTGGACAGGCCCTACGAGCAGTACTTC	CASSLDRPYEQYF
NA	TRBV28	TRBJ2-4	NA	TGTGCCAGCAGTTTTGGAGGGAGGCTAGCCAAAAACATTCAGTACTTC	CASSFGGRLAKNIQYF
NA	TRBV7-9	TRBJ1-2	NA	TGTGCCAGCAGCTCCCTAGGACGTTATGGCTACACCTTC	CASSSLGRYGYTF
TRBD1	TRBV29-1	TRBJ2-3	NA	TGCAGCGGTAACAGGGGACCCACAGATACGCAGTATTTT	CSGNRGPTDTQYF
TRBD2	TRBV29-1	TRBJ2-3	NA	TGCAGCGTTGGACTAGCGCCATTCACTAACACAGATACGCAGTATTTT	CSVGLAPFTNTDTQYF
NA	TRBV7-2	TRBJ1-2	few	TGTGCCAGCAGCTTAGTTGCACGCGGCTACACCTTC	CASSLVARGYTF
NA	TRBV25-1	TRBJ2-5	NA	TGTGCCAGCAGCCACTGGACAGAATCGGAGACCCAGTACTTC	CASSHWTESETQYF
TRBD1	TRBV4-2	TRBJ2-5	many	TGTGCCAGCAGCCAAGATCGGACAGGGACCCAGTACTTC	CASSQDRTGTQYF
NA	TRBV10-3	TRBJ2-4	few	TGTGCCATCAGCCCACCCCTAGCCAAAAACATTCAGTACTTC	CAISPPLAKNIQYF
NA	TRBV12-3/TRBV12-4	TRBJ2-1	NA	TGTGCCAGCAGTTTCTCCGGGCCCCCCAATGAGCAGTTCTTC	CASSFSGPPNEQFF
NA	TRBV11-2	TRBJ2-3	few	TGTGCCAGCAGCTTAAGAATTGCAGGGGTCACAGATACGCAGTATTTT	CASSLRIAGVTDTQYF
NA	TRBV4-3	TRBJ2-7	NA	TGCGCCAGCAGCCAAGATCACCGGGGGATCTCCTACGAGCAGTACTTC	CASSQDHRGISYEQYF